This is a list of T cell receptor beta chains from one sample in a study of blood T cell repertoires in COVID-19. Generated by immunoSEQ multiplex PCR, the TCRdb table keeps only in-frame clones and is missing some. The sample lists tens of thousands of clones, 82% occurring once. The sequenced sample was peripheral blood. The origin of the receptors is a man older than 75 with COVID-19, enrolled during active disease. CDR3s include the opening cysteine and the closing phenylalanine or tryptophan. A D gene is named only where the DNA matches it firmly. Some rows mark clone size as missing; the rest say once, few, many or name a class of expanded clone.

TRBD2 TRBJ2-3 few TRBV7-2 TGTGCCAGCAGCTTAGGCGGGAGGGGGGGCACAGATACGCAGTATTTT CASSLGGRGGTDTQYF
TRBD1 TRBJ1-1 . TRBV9 TGTGCCAGCAGCTTCCGGGACAGAACAACTGAAGCTTTCTTT CASSFRDRTTEAFF
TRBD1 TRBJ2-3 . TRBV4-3 TGCGCCAGCAGCCAAGAGGGACAGGTCACAGATACGCAGTATTTT CASSQEGQVTDTQYF
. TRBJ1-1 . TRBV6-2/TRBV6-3 TGTGCCAGCAGTGCGATCTCGGGCAGACCGCGGGACACTGAAGCTTTCTTT CASSAISGRPRDTEAFF
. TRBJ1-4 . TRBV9 TGTGCCAGCAGCGTACAGGGGATTAGTGAAAAACTGTTTTTT CASSVQGISEKLFF
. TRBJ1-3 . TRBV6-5 TGTGCCAGCACCCGACAGCCGTCGCCCGGAAACACCATATATTTT CASTRQPSPGNTIYF
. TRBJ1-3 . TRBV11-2 TGTGCCAGCAGCTTAGATCTTCCCCCGAGGGCTGGAAACACCATATATTTT CASSLDLPPRAGNTIYF
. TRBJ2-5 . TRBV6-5 TGTGCCAGCAGTTACCCGAGGGGGACAACTCAAGAGACCCAGTACTTC CASSYPRGTTQETQYF
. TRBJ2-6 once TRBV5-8 TGTGCCAGCAGCTTGGTTCGCTCTGGGGCCAACGTCCTGACTTTC CASSLVRSGANVLTF
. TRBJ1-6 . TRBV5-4 TGTGCCAGCAGCTACATCAGTGGGGGCCTAGGGGTTAATTCACCCCTCCACTTT CASSYISGGLGVNSPLHF
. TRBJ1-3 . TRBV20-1 TGCAGTGCTAGTGCGGGGGGCCCCACCTCTGGAAACACCATATATTTT CSASAGGPTSGNTIYF
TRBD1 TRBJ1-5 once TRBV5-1 TGCGCCAGCAGCCCGGGACAGGGGGTCAATCAGCCCCAGCATTTT CASSPGQGVNQPQHF
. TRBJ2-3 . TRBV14 TGTGCCAGCAGCCCCGATTGGGGGGTTCCCACAGATACGCAGTATTTT CASSPDWGVPTDTQYF
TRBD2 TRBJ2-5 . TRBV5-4 TGTGCCAGCAGCTTGGGGGCCTCGCGGGGGGGCCTCGAGACCCAGTACTTC CASSLGASRGGLETQYF
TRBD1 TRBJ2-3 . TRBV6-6 TGTGCCAGCAGTTTTACCGGGACAGGGGAGTATTTT CASSFTGTGEYF
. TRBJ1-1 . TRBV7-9 TGTGCCAGCAGCTTTCTGGGTAGCACCACTGAAGCTTTCTTT CASSFLGSTTEAFF
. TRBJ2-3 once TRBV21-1 TGTGCCAGCACCAGCTCGGCGGGCAGCCTCCCAGATACGCAGTATTTT CASTSSAGSLPDTQYF
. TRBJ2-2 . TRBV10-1 TGCGCCAGCAACGGAGGTGAAGGGACCGGGGAGCTGTTTTTT CASNGGEGTGELFF
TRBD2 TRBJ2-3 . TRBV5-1 TGCGCCAGCAGCGGACTAGCGGGAGGGGGTGGCACAGATACGCAGTATTTT CASSGLAGGGGTDTQYF
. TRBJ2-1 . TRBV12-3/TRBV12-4 TGTGCCAGCACCCTGGGACCGAGCGGGGAGCAGTTCTTC CASTLGPSGEQFF
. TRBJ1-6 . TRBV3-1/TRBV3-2 TGTGCCAGCAGCCAAGACTACGGGTGGTATTCACCCCTCCACTTT CASSQDYGWYSPLHF
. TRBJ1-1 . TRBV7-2 TGTGCCAGCAGCTTAGGCAGGGCCACTGAAGCTTTCTTT CASSLGRATEAFF